Below are 8 T cell receptor beta chains sequenced from a single sample in a study of persistence of HIV-infected CD4 T cells. The libraries were made with immunoSEQ version 4 in survey mode. The table came from immunoSEQ multiplex PCR; TCRdb's copy has only in-frame clones and leaves some out. The sample lists under 50,000 clones, around 89% seen once, with more than 2.5% in the top ten. These receptors lack a known antigen. Cells were stimulated nonspecifically with anti-CD3/anti-CD28 magnetic beads. Sorting of responding CD4+ T cells relied on upregulated CD40 ligand together with CD69. The specimen was CD4+ T cells sorted from PBMCs after roughly 18-hour stimulation, collected from a patient who received antiretroviral therapy. Every receptor here comes from an adult woman with HIV who was CMV-seropositive.

The gene calls are TRBV6-1 and TRBJ1-1; D is ambiguous. The CDR3 sequence is 12 residues long. V was shortened by 1 base and J by 8 bases, with 8 bases between the two germline ends. The germline gives CDR1 MNHNS, CDR2 SASEGT. CDR3 sequence reads: CASSEVSAEAFF. CDR3 coding DNA: TGTGCCAGCAGTGAAGTATCTGCGGAAGCTTTCTTT.

The J gene is TRBJ2-7, the V gene TRBV4-1, with D maybe TRBD1 (5 bases). V gave up 0 bases and J gave up 3 bases, with 15 bases separating them. The CDR3 loop spans 16 amino acids. Germline CDR1 is MGHRA and CDR2 is YSYEKL. DNA of the CDR3: TGCGCCAGCAGCCAAGATCGGACACCTGGGATCTACGAGCAGTACTTC. It translates to CASSQDRTPGIYEQYF.

This clone was counted once. The chain carries TRBV6-1 and TRBJ1-2; possible D gene TRBD1, 6 bases. Germline CDR1 and CDR2: MNHNS and SASEGT. The germline V and J ends were trimmed by 1 base and 14 bases, with 20 bases remaining between them. The CDR3 extends over 14 amino acids. DNA of the CDR3: TGTGCCAGCAGTGAAGAGTTGTTAACAGGGATGGAGACCTTC. Translating it yields CASSEELLTGMETF.

The rearrangement joins TRBV27 to TRBJ1-4, with 9 nucleotides matching TRBD1. Germline loops: CDR1 MNHEY, CDR2 SMNVEV (reference sequence). This CDR3 is 17 amino acids long. Trimming cost V 6 bases and J 8 bases; bases outside gene matches: 16. The CDR3 nucleotides are TGTGCCAGCAGACCCGGGACAGGGTCTATGGTAGGAGAAAAACTGTTTTTT. It codes for CASRPGTGSMVGEKLFF.

V and J are TRBV14 and TRBJ2-3; 7 bases align to TRBD2. Germline loops: CDR1 SGHDN, CDR2 FVKESK. J lost 1 base, V lost 4 bases, and 11 bases had no gene match. CDR3 length: 17 amino acids. CDR3: CASSRVGGRPRTDTQYF. The DNA of the CDR3 is TGTGCCAGCAGCCGAGTCGGCGGGAGACCCCGCACAGATACGCAGTATTTT.

In its sample, this clone was seen once. The chain links TRBV28 to TRBJ2-3, with 11 bases lining up with TRBD2. CDR1 is MDHEN, CDR2 SYDVKM, per germline. V shed 6 bases, J shed 6 bases, and the junction held 2 bases outside the gene matches. The CDR3 has 13 residues. CDR3 nucleotides: TGTGCCAGCAGACTAGCGGGAGTTGATACGCAGTATTTT. Translating gives CASRLAGVDTQYF.

The rearrangement links TRBV11-3 to TRBJ2-1, with 8 bases identical to TRBD1. The V gene's germline CDR1 is SGHNT and CDR2 YENEEA. This CDR3 contains 15 residues. V shed 5 bases, J shed 2 bases, and the junction held 5 bases outside the gene matches. The CDR3 is CASSPGQGTYNEQFF. CDR3 coding DNA: TGTGCCAGCAGCCCTGGACAGGGTACCTACAATGAGCAGTTCTTC. The whole variable domain, filled in from reference TRBV11-3 and TRBJ2-1, reads EAGVVQSPRYKIIEKKQPVAFWCNPISGHNTLYWYLQNLGQGPELLIRYENEEAVDDSQLPKDRFSAERLKGVDSTLKIQPAELGDSAVYLCASSPGQGTYNEQFFGPGTRLTVL.

The chain uses TRBV12-5 and TRBJ2-7, with 8 bases aligning to TRBD1. The trim removed 3 bases at V and 4 bases at J, leaving 14 bases unmatched. This CDR3 region has 17 residues. The germline V gene has CDR1 LGHNT and CDR2 FRNRAP. The CDR3 loop is CASGFSPRTGTWYEQYF. Written as DNA, the CDR3 is TGTGCTAGTGGTTTCAGTCCGCGGACAGGGACATGGTACGAGCAGTACTTC.